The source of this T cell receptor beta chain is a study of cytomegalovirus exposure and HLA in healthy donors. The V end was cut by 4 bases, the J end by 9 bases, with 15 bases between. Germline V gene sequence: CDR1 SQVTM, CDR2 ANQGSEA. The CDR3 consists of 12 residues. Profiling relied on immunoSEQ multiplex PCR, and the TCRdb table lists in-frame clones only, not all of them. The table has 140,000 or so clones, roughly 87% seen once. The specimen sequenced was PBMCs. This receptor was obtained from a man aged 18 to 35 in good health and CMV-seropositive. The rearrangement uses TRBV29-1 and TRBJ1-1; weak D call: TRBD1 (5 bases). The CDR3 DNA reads TGCAGCGTTGTTGTCGAGGGACTGAAAGCTTTCTTT. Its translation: CSVVVEGLKAFF.